This T cell receptor beta chain was sequenced during a study of blood T cell repertoires in COVID-19 (dated by TCRdb to the early 2020s). For the wider study: Collaborator samples came from the United States, Italy and Spain and covered acute and convalescent phases of COVID-19. Samples were obtained from the ongoing ImmuneRACE study (first 160 participants) and from approximately 1,200 subjects provided by 6 global collaborators. The repertoires were released in a freely available public database intended as a resource for research on the immune response to SARS-CoV-2. The sample metadata nearly always contained a de-identified subject ID, COVID-19 status, age in years and sex. The material from the prospective study consisted of cDNA or gDNA derived from T cells, B-cell-depleted T cells, or PBMCs. HLA class I and class II types, where available, came from metadata supplied by the sample provider rather than from assay-based typing. The dataset comprised deeply sampled blood TCRbeta repertoires from subjects exposed to, actively infected with, or recovered from COVID-19. The full study reports these points: The quantity of clinical and demographic metadata differed by source and by participant and was supplied without curation.

TCRbeta CDR3 regions were amplified from genomic DNA using the immunoSEQ Assay, a bias-controlled multiplex PCR. Under the source paper's analysis protocol: Nucleated cell counts per sample were estimated from amplification of reference gene primers within the assay. To quantify the absolute abundance of each unique TCRbeta CDR3 rearrangement, sequence reads were collapsed and filtered. Productive Simpson clonality was computed per sample as the square root of Simpson's diversity index over productive rearrangements. Imported from immuneACCESS, the table was reduced by TCRdb to in-frame sequences with V and J called. These copies leave out some clones; in studies compared against another copy, an unresolved V gene accounts for under half, and the cause of the remainder is not known. D and trimming were read from the DNA, whereas the V and J calls and clone size are those reported in that table. This sample is represented by about 49,000 clones; about 89% of them were singletons. The ten top clones hold approximately 2.1% of the sample.

One collaborating source in Seattle enrolled patients while the patients were actively infected and followed the patients over time throughout the course of disease. Collaborating institutions collected whole blood in K2EDTA tubes following their own protocols. For TCRbeta analysis, collaborators shipped samples as frozen whole blood, isolated PBMCs, or DNA extracted from either of those sample types. Trimming leaves V shorter by 2 bases and J shorter by 1 base, with the junction holding 4 bases beyond the gene matches. From a lookup of the germline V gene, CDR1 and CDR2 are MDHEN and SYDVKM. Including cysteine and phenylalanine, the CDR3 has 15 amino acids. Just the 45-base CDR3 DNA is kept, in frame starting at base 1. About this clone: Its cognate antigen has yet to be identified. No per-base quality is available; no much larger clone lies one base away.

The chain uses TRBV28 and TRBJ1-1; the central 7 bases match TRBD1. The sequence came from a woman older than 75 with COVID-19, enrolled during active disease. The sample was peripheral blood. The CDR3 protein sequence reads: CASSLPRGRNTEAFF. The base sequence is TGTGCCAGCAGTTTACCAAGGGGGCGGAACACTGAAGCTTTCTTT.